Sequencing of this T cell receptor beta chain was carried out in a study of CD8+CD57+ T cells in acquired aplastic anemia. Study details: Each DNA sample taken from sorted CD4+ and CD8+ cells came to around 2.9 ug on average.

The template used for profiling TCR beta VDJ and CDR3 was genomic DNA. Using its own MiXCR run on the reads, TCRdb lists one record per CDR3 protein. The sample has under 200,000 distinct CDR3 sequences; around 45% are singletons. This clonotype came up many times. Trimming left V 6 bases short and J 7 bases short, with 19 bases between. The CDR3 has 14 amino acids. Germline V CDR1 and CDR2: SGDLS, YYNGEE. The chain joins TRBV9 to TRBJ2-5; the D call may be TRBD1 or TRBD2 (5 bases each). This receptor was identified in a human donor in good health. The sequenced material came from sorted CD4+, CD8+, or CD8+CD57+ T cells (not recorded which) from PBMCs. CDR3 coding DNA: TGTGCCAGCACCGGGGACGGCGCTTCAGGGACCCAGTACTTC. This sequence encodes CASTGDGASGTQYF.